These 5 T cell receptor beta chains were sequenced from one sample in a study of CD8 T cells in Susac syndrome. RNA totalling about 0.45 to 1 ug underwent reverse transcription with random hexamers. From the immunoSEQ multiplex PCR reads, TCRdb called clonotypes with MiXCR, one entry per CDR3 protein. The repertoire holds approximately 140,000 distinct CDR3 sequences, with around 86% as singletons. The sequenced sample was CD8+ T cells from PBMCs. The receptors come from a human donor with multiple sclerosis.

The chain has TRBV9 and TRBJ2-3; D call uncertain. Trimming removed 4 bases at V and 2 bases at J, with 14 bases between. The CDR3 runs 15 residues. Germline V gives CDR1 SGDLS, CDR2 YYNGEE. The chain's CDR3 is CASSPHPRPTDTQYF. The CDR3 nucleotides are TGTGCCAGCAGCCCCCACCCCCGGCCCACAGATACGCAGTATTTT.

This clonotype appeared a single time. The rearrangement joins TRBV27 to TRBJ2-1; D unresolved. The germline CDR1 and CDR2 sequences are MNHEY and SMNVEV (reference sequence). The CDR3 loop spans 13 amino acids. Between the trimmed V and J ends, which lost 6 bases and 2 bases, there was a span of 8 bases. The CDR3 reads CASSSETYNEQFF. The CDR3 bases are TGTGCCAGCAGCTCGGAAACCTACAATGAGCAGTTCTTC.

This clonotype was counted between two and nine times. The chain links TRBV14 to TRBJ2-1; D ambiguous. In germline, CDR1 is SGHDN, CDR2 FVKESK. V gave up 2 bases and J gave up 7 bases, with 9 bases separating them. There are 13 residues in the CDR3. The CDR3 region is CASSQPAQNEQFF. Here the CDR3 DNA reads TGTGCCAGCAGCCAACCCGCCCAGAATGAGCAGTTCTTC.

The chain combines TRBV12-3 or TRBV12-4 with TRBJ2-1, with D perhaps matching TRBD2 (6 bases). Between the trimmed V and J ends, which lost 3 bases and 0 bases, there was a span of 12 bases. The CDR3 runs 16 residues. The CDR3 DNA follows: TGTGCCAGCAGTTTCACACACGGGAGCTCCTACAATGAGCAGTTCTTC. Its translation: CASSFTHGSSYNEQFF.

The sample holds one count of this clonotype. The J gene is TRBJ1-2, the V gene TRBV11-2; possible D gene TRBD1, 5 bases. The V end was cut by 0 bases, the J end by 4 bases, with 9 bases between. The length of the CDR3 is 14 residues. The germline CDR1 and CDR2 sequences are SGHAT and FQNNGV. The CDR3 DNA reads TGTGCCAGCAGCTTAGATAGGGACGGCTATGGCTACACCTTC. Its protein is CASSLDRDGYGYTF.